Below, 30 T cell receptor beta chains from the same sample are listed, as sequenced in a study of blood T cell repertoires in COVID-19. Clones were sequenced by immunoSEQ multiplex PCR, and TCRdb holds only the in-frame ones, with some missing. The sample shows about 210,000 clones, around 89% of them seen only once. Source material: peripheral blood. The receptors derive from a man in his 70s with acute or convalescent COVID-19.

The CDR3 DNA follows: TGCAGCGTTGCGGCTAGCGGAGTAGATACGCAGTATTTT. It is translated as CSVAASGVDTQYF. This sequence joins TRBV29-1 and TRBJ2-3; 7 bases line up with TRBD2. The V segment lost 4 bases and the J segment 5 bases; nucleotides outside the gene matches: 6. CDR1 is SQVTM and CDR2 is ANQGSEA in the germline V gene. The CDR3 consists of 13 residues.

This rearrangement joins TRBV6-6 to TRBJ2-1; TRBD2 aligns across 8 bases. CDR3 length: 16 residues. CDR1 is MNHNY, CDR2 SVGAGI, per germline (reference sequence). Trimming at V came to 2 bases and at J to 10 bases, leaving 13 bases not matched to a gene. The CDR3 region is CASSYALLAAPEEQFF. Written as DNA, the CDR3 is TGTGCCAGCAGTTACGCTCTACTAGCGGCCCCCGAAGAGCAGTTCTTC.

The J gene is TRBJ2-7, the V gene TRBV4-1; D is unclear. Germline values: CDR1 MGHRA, CDR2 YSYEKL. The length of the CDR3 is 12 residues. V lost 0 bases, J lost 5 bases, and 5 bases lay in between. CDR3 bases: TGCGCCAGCAGCCAAGATCCGGACGAGCAGTACTTC. Encoded protein: CASSQDPDEQYF.

The chain couples TRBV21-1 to TRBJ2-7; the DNA was not compared with TRBD2, the D call given in the table. TRBV21-1 counts as a pseudogene. This CDR3 region has 13 residues. DNA for the CDR3: TGTGCCAGCAGCAGGCGGGGGACCCACGAGCAGTACTTC. Its translation is CASSRRGTHEQYF.

The V and J genes are TRBV5-1 and TRBJ2-5, with 11 bases fitting TRBD2. The V and J ends lost 4 bases and 2 bases, in that order; junction bases with no gene match: 7. The germline V gene encodes CDR1 SGHRS and CDR2 YFSETQ. This CDR3 spans 16 amino acids. CDR3 loop: CASSRGTSGLQETQYF. CDR3 nucleotides: TGCGCCAGCAGCCGAGGGACTAGCGGACTGCAAGAGACCCAGTACTTC.

The CDR3 bases are TGTGCCAGCAGTGAATCCGGGAGTAGCAATCAGCCCCAGCATTTT. It codes for CASSESGSSNQPQHF. The chain is built from TRBV25-1 and TRBJ1-5; unclear D gene. V lost 1 base, J lost 0 bases, and 7 bases lay in between. The CDR3 has 15 amino acids. The germline V gene encodes CDR1 MGHDK and CDR2 SYGVNS.

This rearrangement joins TRBV19 to TRBJ2-2, with D possibly TRBD2 on 6 matching bases. This CDR3 region has 15 residues. Looked up from germline, CDR1 is LNHDA and CDR2 is SQIVND (reference sequence). The V end lost 3 bases, the J end lost 2 bases, and 10 bases lay between the germline ends. This CDR3 is CASSMRGTNTGELFF. DNA of the CDR3: TGTGCCAGTAGTATGCGGGGTACTAACACCGGGGAGCTGTTTTTT.

CDR3: CASSPNRERSTEAFF. The CDR3 region has the DNA TGTGCCAGCTCACCGAACAGGGAGAGGAGCACTGAAGCTTTCTTT. The gene calls are TRBV18 and TRBJ1-1; D is perhaps TRBD1 (6 bases). V was pared by 3 bases and J by 4 bases, with 15 bases between. The CDR3 spans 15 residues. Germline loops: CDR1 KGHSH, CDR2 LQKENI.

The gene calls are TRBV5-1 and TRBJ2-3, with 9 positions matching TRBD2. Germline CDR1 SGHRS, CDR2 YFSETQ. This CDR3 contains 16 residues. V lost 2 bases and J lost 6; bases outside the gene matches: 10. CDR3 protein: CASSLTSGSIVDTQYF. CDR3 DNA sequence: TGCGCCAGCAGCTTAACTAGCGGGTCCATTGTGGATACGCAGTATTTT.

The chain employs TRBV7-2 and TRBJ2-7; 11 nucleotides match TRBD2. Germline lookup yields CDR1 SGHTA and CDR2 FQGNSA. The CDR3 is made up of 15 amino acids. V gave up 5 bases and J gave up 3 bases; unmatched junction bases: 6. The CDR3 here is CASSTTGTSGYEQYF. The CDR3 DNA follows: TGTGCCAGCAGCACTACCGGGACTAGCGGCTACGAGCAGTACTTC.

This chain connects TRBV4-2 to TRBJ1-6; no firm D call. CDR1 is LGHNA, CDR2 YNFKEQ, per germline. V dropped 1 base and J dropped 6 bases, with 10 bases sitting between them. CDR3 length equals 15 residues. The CDR3 region has the DNA TGTGCCAGCAGCCAAGGACTCGAAGTTAATTCACCCCTCCACTTT. This codes for CASSQGLEVNSPLHF.

This clone was detected only once. This sequence joins TRBV19 and TRBJ1-5; D gene unclear. This CDR3 is built from 13 residues. Looked up from germline, CDR1 is LNHDA and CDR2 is SQIVND (reference sequence). Trimming took off 0 bases at V and 5 bases at J, with 5 bases between the two ends. CDR3 coding DNA: TGTGCCAGTAGTATAGATCGGGATCAGCCCCAGCATTTT. It translates to CASSIDRDQPQHF.

This clone occurred a few times. The chain joins TRBV5-4 to TRBJ2-7; the D gene is possibly TRBD2 (5 bases). Trimming took 4 bases from V and 1 from J, leaving 9 bases between them. The CDR3 extends over 13 amino acids. Germline values: CDR1 SGHNT, CDR2 YYREEE (reference sequence). CDR3 amino acids: CASSRTESYEQYF. The CDR3, as DNA: TGTGCCAGCAGCCGGACTGAATCCTACGAGCAGTACTTC. Supplemented by reference TRBV5-4 and TRBJ2-7, the full variable domain reads ETGVTQSPTHLIKTRGQQVTLRCSSQSGHNTVSWYQQALGQGPQFIFQYYREEENGRGNFPPRFSGLQFPNYSSELNVNALELDDSALYLCASSRTESYEQYFGPGTRLTVT.

CDR3 in DNA: TGTGCCAGCAGCCCCCGAGGGACTAGCGGGAGCTCCTACAATGAGCAGTTCTTC. Translating it yields CASSPRGTSGSSYNEQFF. The genes are TRBV7-3 and TRBJ2-1; 14 bases are shared with TRBD2. Germline V gives CDR1 SGHTA, CDR2 FQGTGA. J lost 0 bases, V lost 5 bases, and 6 bases had no gene match. This CDR3 is built from 18 residues.

J is TRBJ1-2 and V is TRBV3-1 (or the pseudogene TRBV3-2); 8 bases are shared with TRBD1. The trim removed 5 bases at V and 7 bases at J, leaving 3 bases unmatched. Germline CDR1 and CDR2: LGHDT and YNNKEL (reference sequence). The CDR3 consists of 12 residues. DNA for the CDR3: TGTGCCAGCAGCACAGGGGGGAGTGGCTACACCTTC. Translating gives CASSTGGSGYTF.

The rearrangement uses TRBV12-3 or TRBV12-4 and TRBJ2-1; 9 bases align to TRBD1. The CDR3 is 12 amino acids. Losses at the gene ends were 4 bases for V and 14 bases for J; bases not matched to a gene: 6. CDR3 region: CASSSTGGREFF. The CDR3 coding sequence is TGTGCCAGCAGTTCTACAGGGGGCCGGGAGTTCTTC.

J is TRBJ2-7 and V is TRBV19, with a possible D match to TRBD2 (5 bases). CDR1 and CDR2 (germline): LNHDA, SQIVND (reference sequence). The V and J ends lost 3 bases and 7 bases respectively, with 13 bases between them. This CDR3 is 13 amino acids long. The CDR3 region is CASSMASRVEQYF. The DNA of the CDR3 is TGTGCCAGTAGTATGGCTAGCCGCGTTGAGCAGTACTTC. Full variable domain (rest looked up from reference TRBV19 and TRBJ2-7): DGGITQSPKYLFRKEGQNVTLSCEQNLNHDAMYWYRQDPGQGLRLIYYSQIVNDFQKGDIAEGYSVSREKKESFPLTVTSAQKNPTAFYLCASSMASRVEQYFGPGTRLTVT.

This clone was picked up a small number of times. This chain joins TRBV19 and TRBJ1-5, with a possible D match to TRBD1 (5 bases). Germline CDR1 LNHDA, CDR2 SQIVND (reference sequence). The CDR3 length is 13 residues. The germline V and J ends were trimmed by 8 bases and 6 bases, with 14 bases remaining between them. The CDR3 sequence: CASAGEGAQPQHF. CDR3 DNA sequence: TGTGCCAGTGCCGGAGAAGGGGCTCAGCCCCAGCATTTT.

The CDR3 DNA sequence: TGTGCCAGCAGTTACTCCTTGGGTCTAGCAGGCTACGAGCAGTACTTC. Translation: CASSYSLGLAGYEQYF. The chain uses TRBV6-6 and TRBJ2-7, with a possible D match to TRBD2 (5 bases). V lost 0 bases and J 3 bases, leaving 15 bases between the germline ends. The CDR3 runs to 16 residues. Germline V gene sequence: CDR1 MNHNY, CDR2 SVGAGI (reference sequence).

CDR3 DNA: TGTGCCTGTAACAGGGGCCCCTCCTACGAGCAGTACTTC. It codes for CACNRGPSYEQYF. The chain links TRBV30 to TRBJ2-7; TRBD1 matches at 7 bases. The CDR3 runs 13 residues. Losses at the gene ends were 6 bases for V and 0 bases for J; bases not matched to a gene: 5. Germline loops: CDR1 GTSNPN, CDR2 SVGIG (reference sequence).

The chain links TRBV5-1 to TRBJ1-5; no definite D call. Germline loops: CDR1 SGHRS, CDR2 YFSETQ. The CDR3 covers 14 residues. Trimming left V 5 bases short and J 3 bases short, with 12 bases between. CDR3 coding DNA: TGCGCCAGCAGTTTAGACGGGTACAATCAGCCCCAGCATTTT. Protein sequence: CASSLDGYNQPQHF.

The genes are TRBV7-2 and TRBJ2-1; 11 bases fit TRBD2. The germline gives CDR1 SGHTA, CDR2 FQGNSA. V dropped 3 bases and J dropped 4; count of bases not matched to a gene: 5. The CDR3 is made up of 16 amino acids. The CDR3 sequence is CASSFLAGGYYNEQFF. The CDR3, as DNA: TGTGCCAGCAGCTTTTTAGCGGGAGGGTATTACAATGAGCAGTTCTTC.

This clone was detected once. The chain has TRBV2 and TRBJ2-7; D may be TRBD1 (6 bases). Germline CDR1 reads SNHLY; CDR2 reads FYNNEI. Trimming removed 6 bases at V and 6 bases at J, with 12 bases between. The CDR3 is 12 amino acids. The CDR3 DNA sequence: TGTGCCAGCAGACAGGGTCCCAGCGAGCAGTACTTC. It yields the protein CASRQGPSEQYF.

The chain links TRBV19 to TRBJ2-6; 7 bases map to TRBD1. The CDR3 loop spans 17 amino acids. With V trimmed by 5 bases and J by 1 base, 8 bases remained unmatched. Germline loops: CDR1 LNHDA, CDR2 SQIVND (reference sequence). CDR3 residues: CASSLLDRMSGANVLTF. CDR3 nucleotide sequence: TGTGCCAGTAGTCTTTTGGACAGGATGTCTGGGGCCAACGTCCTGACTTTC.

This clone was seen a single time. The chain combines TRBV2 with TRBJ2-1; TRBD2 is a possible D gene (5 bases). V lost 5 bases, J lost 10 bases, and 12 bases lay in between. The length of the CDR3 is 12 residues. From germline, CDR1 is SNHLY and CDR2 FYNNEI. Written as DNA, the CDR3 is TGTGCCAGCAGTACTTATAGCGCGGAGCAGTTCTTC. This sequence encodes CASSTYSAEQFF.

The chain couples TRBV29-1 to TRBJ2-7, with 10 positions matching TRBD2. This CDR3 comprises 15 residues. V shed 1 base, J shed 5 bases, and the junction held 8 bases outside the gene matches. Germline V gene lookup returns CDR1 SQVTM and CDR2 ANQGSEA. As DNA, the CDR3 is TGCAGCGTTGAAGCAATAGCGGGAGGATCCCACGAGCAGTACTTC. Encoded protein: CSVEAIAGGSHEQYF.

The chain is built from TRBV6-2 or TRBV6-3 and TRBJ1-2, with D possibly being TRBD1 (5 bases). This CDR3 has 12 amino acids. V lost 2 bases and J lost 4, with 5 bases in between. Germline CDR1 and CDR2: MNHEY and SVGEGT. The DNA of the CDR3 is TGTGCCAGCAGTTACGGGGCCTATGGCTACACCTTC. Its translation is CASSYGAYGYTF.

The J gene is TRBJ2-1, the V gene TRBV5-1, with 12 bases matching TRBD1. CDR1 and CDR2 (germline): SGHRS, YFSETQ. The CDR3 extends over 16 amino acids. The ends lost 6 bases at V and 7 bases at J; junction bases unmatched: 11. Here the CDR3 DNA reads TGCGCCAGCACCCCCCCGGGACAGGGGGCAGTGAATGAGCAGTTCTTC. Translation gives CASTPPGQGAVNEQFF.

The V gene is TRBV5-4, the J gene TRBJ1-1; D is ambiguous. V lost 4 bases and J 1 base, leaving 8 bases between the germline ends. The CDR3 runs 13 residues. Looked up from germline, CDR1 is SGHNT and CDR2 is YYREEE (reference sequence). For the CDR3, the DNA is TGTGCCAGCAGCCCGGGAGGGAACACTGAAGCTTTCTTT. Protein: CASSPGGNTEAFF.

This clone was seen a single time. The chain joins TRBV4-1 to TRBJ1-4; a weak D match, TRBD1 (5 bases). The CDR3 length is 14 residues. The V and J ends lost 0 bases and 6 bases respectively, with 8 bases between them. Per the germline V gene, CDR1 is MGHRA and CDR2 is YSYEKL. CDR3 residues: CASSQDPTDEKLFF. The CDR3, as DNA: TGCGCCAGCAGCCAAGACCCGACAGATGAAAAACTGTTTTTT.